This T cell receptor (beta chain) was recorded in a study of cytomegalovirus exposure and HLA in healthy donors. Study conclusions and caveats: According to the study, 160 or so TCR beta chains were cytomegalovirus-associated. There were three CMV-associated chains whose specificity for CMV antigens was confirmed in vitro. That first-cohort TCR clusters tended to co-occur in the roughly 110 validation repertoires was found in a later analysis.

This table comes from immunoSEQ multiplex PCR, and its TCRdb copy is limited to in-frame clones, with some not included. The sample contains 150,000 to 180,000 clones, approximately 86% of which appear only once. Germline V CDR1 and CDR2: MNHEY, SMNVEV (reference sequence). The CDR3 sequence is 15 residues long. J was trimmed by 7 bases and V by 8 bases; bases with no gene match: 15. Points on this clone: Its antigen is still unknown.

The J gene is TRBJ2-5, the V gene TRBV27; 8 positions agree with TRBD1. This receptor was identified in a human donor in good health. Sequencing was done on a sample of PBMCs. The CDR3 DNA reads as TGTGCCAGCTCAACCGCCCCAGGGGGCAGGGGGACCCAGTACTTC. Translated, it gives CASSTAPGGRGTQYF.